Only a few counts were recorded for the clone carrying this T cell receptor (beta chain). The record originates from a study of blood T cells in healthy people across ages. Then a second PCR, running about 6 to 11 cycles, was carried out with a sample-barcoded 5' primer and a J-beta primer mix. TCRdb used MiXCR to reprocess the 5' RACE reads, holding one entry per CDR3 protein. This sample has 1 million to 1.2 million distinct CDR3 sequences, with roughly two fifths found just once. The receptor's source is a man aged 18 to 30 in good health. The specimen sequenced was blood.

This chain's CDR3 is CASSYWGESTDTQYF. The CDR3 DNA reads as TGTGCCAGCAGTTACTGGGGGGAAAGCACAGATACGCAGTATTTT. The chain recombines TRBV6-2 or TRBV6-3 with TRBJ2-3, with D perhaps matching TRBD2 (6 bases). Germline CDR1 and CDR2: MNHEY and SVGEGT. V was trimmed by 1 base and J by 0 bases, leaving 8 bases between them. The CDR3 runs to 15 residues.